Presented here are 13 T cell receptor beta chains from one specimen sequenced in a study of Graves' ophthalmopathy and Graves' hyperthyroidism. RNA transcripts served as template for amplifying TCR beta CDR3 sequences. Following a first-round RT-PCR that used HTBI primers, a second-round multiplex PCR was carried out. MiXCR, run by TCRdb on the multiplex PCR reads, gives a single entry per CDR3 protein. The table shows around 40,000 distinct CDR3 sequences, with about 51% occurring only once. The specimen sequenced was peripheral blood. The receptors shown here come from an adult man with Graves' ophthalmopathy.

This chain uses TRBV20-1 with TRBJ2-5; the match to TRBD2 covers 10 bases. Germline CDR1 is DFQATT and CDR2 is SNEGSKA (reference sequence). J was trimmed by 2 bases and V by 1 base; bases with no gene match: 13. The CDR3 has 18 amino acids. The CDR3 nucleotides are TGCAGTGCTAGAGTGGAATCGAGGGCTAGCGGGAGACAAGAGACCCAGTACTTC. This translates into CSARVESRASGRQETQYF.

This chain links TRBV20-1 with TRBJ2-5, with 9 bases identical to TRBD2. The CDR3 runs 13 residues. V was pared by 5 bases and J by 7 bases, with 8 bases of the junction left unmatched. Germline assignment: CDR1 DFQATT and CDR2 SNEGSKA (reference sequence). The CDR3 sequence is CSAHRLAEGTQYF. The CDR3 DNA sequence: TGCAGTGCTCATAGACTAGCGGAAGGGACCCAGTACTTC.

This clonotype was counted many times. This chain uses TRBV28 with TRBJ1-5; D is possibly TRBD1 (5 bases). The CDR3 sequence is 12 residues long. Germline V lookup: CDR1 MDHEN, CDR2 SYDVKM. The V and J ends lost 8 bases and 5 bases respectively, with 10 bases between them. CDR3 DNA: TGTGCCAGCTGTCAGGGTTATCAGCCCCAGCATTTT. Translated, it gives CASCQGYQPQHF.

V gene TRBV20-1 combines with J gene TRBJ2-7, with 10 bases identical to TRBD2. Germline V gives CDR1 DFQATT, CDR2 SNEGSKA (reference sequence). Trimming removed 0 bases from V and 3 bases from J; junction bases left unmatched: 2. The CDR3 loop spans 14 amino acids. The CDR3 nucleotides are TGCAGTGCTAGAGACGGGACTAGCGACTACGAGCAGTACTTC. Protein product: CSARDGTSDYEQYF.

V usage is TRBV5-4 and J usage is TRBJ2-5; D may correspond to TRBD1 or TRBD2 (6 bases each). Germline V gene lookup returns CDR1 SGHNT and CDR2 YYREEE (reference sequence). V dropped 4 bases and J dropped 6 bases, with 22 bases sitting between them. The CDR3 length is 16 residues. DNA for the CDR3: TGTGCCAGCAGCCCTAAGGGGGGAGCTGACGTGAAGACCCAGTACTTC. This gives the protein CASSPKGGADVKTQYF.

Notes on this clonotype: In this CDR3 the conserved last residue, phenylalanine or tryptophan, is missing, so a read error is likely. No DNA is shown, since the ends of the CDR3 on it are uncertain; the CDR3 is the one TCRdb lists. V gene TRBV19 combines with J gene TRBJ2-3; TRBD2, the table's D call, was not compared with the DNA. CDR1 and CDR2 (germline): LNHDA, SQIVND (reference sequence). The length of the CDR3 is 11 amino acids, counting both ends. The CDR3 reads CASGEVFPRYY.

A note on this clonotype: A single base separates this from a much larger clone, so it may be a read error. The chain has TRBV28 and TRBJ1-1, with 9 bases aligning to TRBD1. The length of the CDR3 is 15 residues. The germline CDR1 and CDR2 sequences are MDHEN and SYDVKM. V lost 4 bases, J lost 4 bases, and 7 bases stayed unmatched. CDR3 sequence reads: CASSSTGTGSTEAFF. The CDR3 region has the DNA TGTGCCAGCAGTTCAACCGGGACAGGGAGCACTGAAGCTTTCTTT.

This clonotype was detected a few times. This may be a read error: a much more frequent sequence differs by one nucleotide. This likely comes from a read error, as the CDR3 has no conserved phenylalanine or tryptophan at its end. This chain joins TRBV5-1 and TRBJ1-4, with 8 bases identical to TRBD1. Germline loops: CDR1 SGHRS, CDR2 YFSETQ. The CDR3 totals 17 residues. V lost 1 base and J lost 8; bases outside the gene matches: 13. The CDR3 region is CASSLTSGQGREEKLFL. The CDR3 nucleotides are TGCGCCAGCAGCTTGACTTCAGGACAGGGACGGGAGGAAAAACTGTTTCTT.

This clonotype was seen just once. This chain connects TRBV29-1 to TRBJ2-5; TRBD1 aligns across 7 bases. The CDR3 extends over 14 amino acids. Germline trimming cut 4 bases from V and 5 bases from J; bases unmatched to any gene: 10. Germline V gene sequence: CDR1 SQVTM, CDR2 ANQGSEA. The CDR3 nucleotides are TGCAGCGTTGTGGGACAGCGCCAGATTGAGACCCAGTACTTC. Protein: CSVVGQRQIETQYF.

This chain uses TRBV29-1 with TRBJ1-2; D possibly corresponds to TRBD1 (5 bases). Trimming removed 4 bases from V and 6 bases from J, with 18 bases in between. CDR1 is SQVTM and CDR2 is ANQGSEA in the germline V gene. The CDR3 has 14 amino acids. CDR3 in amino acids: CSVAPRVTSNGYTF. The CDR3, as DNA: TGCAGCGTTGCCCCCAGGGTGACCTCTAATGGCTACACCTTC.

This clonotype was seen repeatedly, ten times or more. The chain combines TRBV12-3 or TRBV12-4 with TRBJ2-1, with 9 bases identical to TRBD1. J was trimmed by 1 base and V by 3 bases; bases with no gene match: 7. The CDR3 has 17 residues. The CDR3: CASSFPGQGRSYNEQFF. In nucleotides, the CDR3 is TGTGCCAGCAGTTTTCCGGGACAGGGAAGGTCCTACAATGAGCAGTTCTTC.

The DNA for the CDR3 is TGCAGTGCACGAGCCCCAGGGGGCTACGAGCAGTACTTC. It is translated as CSARAPGGYEQYF. This chain connects TRBV20-1 to TRBJ2-7; 7 bases align to TRBD1. Losses at the gene ends were 6 bases for V and 3 bases for J; bases not matched to a gene: 8. Germline CDR1 is DFQATT and CDR2 is SNEGSKA (reference sequence). There are 13 residues in the CDR3.

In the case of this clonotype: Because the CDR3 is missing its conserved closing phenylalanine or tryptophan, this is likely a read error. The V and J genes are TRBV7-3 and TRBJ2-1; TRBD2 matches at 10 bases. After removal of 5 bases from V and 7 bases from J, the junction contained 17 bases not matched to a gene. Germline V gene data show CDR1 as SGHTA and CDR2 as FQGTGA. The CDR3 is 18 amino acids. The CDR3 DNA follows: TGTGCCAGCAGCCAAGATTTGGCTAGCGGGAGTTCATGGAATGAGCAGTTCCTC. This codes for CASSQDLASGSSWNEQFL.